A single sample is the source of the 13 T cell receptor beta chains below, sequenced in a study of radiotherapy plus CTLA-4 blockade in lung cancer. TCRdb's table, derived via immunoSEQ multiplex PCR, lists solely in-frame clones and lacks some. The table includes some 46,000 clones, 82% detected once. The starting material was peripheral blood, obtained from a patient treated with radiotherapy plus ipilimumab. Receptors were obtained from a human donor with non-small cell lung cancer who had stable disease on radiotherapy plus ipilimumab.

V usage is TRBV6-5 and J usage is TRBJ2-7, with a tentative D call TRBD2 (7 bases). The CDR3 covers 14 residues. The germline V gene has CDR1 MNHEY and CDR2 SVGAGI. V gave up 6 bases and J gave up 4 bases, with 16 bases separating them. CDR3 sequence (DNA): TGTGCCAGCAGCACTACACAGGGAGGGTACGAGCAGTACTTC. Its protein product is CASSTTQGGYEQYF.

CDR3 amino acids: CASSVGPRQGGYEQYF. Here the CDR3 DNA reads TGTGCCAGCAGCGTTGGCCCCCGGCAGGGTGGGTACGAGCAGTACTTC. The chain joins TRBV9 to TRBJ2-7; D is perhaps TRBD1 (5 bases). In germline, CDR1 is SGDLS, CDR2 YYNGEE. CDR3 length: 16 amino acids. V dropped 2 bases and J dropped 4 bases, with 19 bases sitting between them.

The chain is built from TRBV7-9 and TRBJ1-2; D is perhaps TRBD1 (6 bases). In germline, CDR1 is SEHNR, CDR2 FQNEAQ (reference sequence). This CDR3 is 13 amino acids long. V lost 3 bases, J lost 4 bases, and 9 bases lay in between. The CDR3 sequence: CASSFGGAYGYTF. The CDR3 DNA is TGTGCCAGCAGCTTCGGGGGGGCCTATGGCTACACCTTC.

This chain connects TRBV2 to TRBJ2-1; a weak D match, TRBD2 (6 bases). This CDR3 has 20 amino acids. Germline V CDR1 and CDR2: SNHLY, FYNNEI. Trimming stripped 4 bases from V and 0 bases from J, with 25 bases between. The CDR3 loop reads CASSGSNPTASAGSYNEQFF. The CDR3 coding sequence is TGTGCCAGCAGTGGGTCAAACCCCACGGCTAGCGCCGGCTCCTACAATGAGCAGTTCTTC.

J is TRBJ2-7 and V is TRBV19; TRBD1 aligns across 9 bases. CDR1 and CDR2 from the germline V gene are LNHDA and SQIVND (reference sequence). There are 15 residues in the CDR3. The V gene end was trimmed by 6 bases and the J gene end by 2 bases; junction bases not matched to a gene: 8. CDR3 loop: CASRKSGQGPYEQYF. CDR3 nucleotides: TGTGCCAGTAGGAAGTCGGGACAGGGACCCTACGAGCAGTACTTC.

The CDR3 region has the DNA TGTGCCAGTAGTGACCGGGACAGGGGGAACACTGAAGCTTTCTTT. Its translation: CASSDRDRGNTEAFF. V and J are TRBV19 and TRBJ1-1, with 10 bases matching TRBD1. The V and J ends lost 5 bases and 1 base, in that order; junction bases with no gene match: 4. The CDR3 covers 15 residues. CDR1 LNHDA and CDR2 SQIVND come from the germline V gene (reference sequence).

The chain carries TRBV7-2 and TRBJ2-7; 10 nucleotides agree with TRBD1. The V and J ends lost 4 bases and 6 bases, in that order; junction bases with no gene match: 9. The length of the CDR3 is 15 residues. Germline values: CDR1 SGHTA, CDR2 FQGNSA. This CDR3 is CASSWDRGGVVEQYF. The CDR3 DNA reads as TGTGCCAGCAGCTGGGACAGGGGCGGAGTGGTCGAGCAGTACTTC.

DNA for the CDR3: TGTGCCAGCTCACCAGAGACTAGCGGGAGGGGCGCCGGGGAGCTGTTTTTT. This translates into CASSPETSGRGAGELFF. The rearrangement links TRBV18 to TRBJ1-3, with TRBD2 matching over 14 bases. The tail of the sequence fits TRBJ2-2 better, so the J call may be wrong. Looked up from germline, CDR1 is KGHSH and CDR2 is LQKENI. The CDR3 loop spans 17 amino acids.

This chain joins TRBV5-1 and TRBJ2-7; possible D gene TRBD2, 5 bases. The length of the CDR3 is 13 residues. Trimming cost V 3 bases and J 4 bases, with 11 bases left between them. Germline values: CDR1 SGHRS, CDR2 YFSETQ. In DNA, the CDR3 is TGCGCCAGCAGCTCCGGGATCCAGTACGAGCAGTACTTC. Translating gives CASSSGIQYEQYF.

The chain is built from TRBV27 and TRBJ2-3, with TRBD1 matching over 8 bases. CDR3 size: 15 residues. Germline V gene sequence: CDR1 MNHEY, CDR2 SMNVEV (reference sequence). V lost 5 bases and J lost 1; bases outside the gene matches: 5. Here the CDR3 DNA reads TGTGCCAGCAGTCATTTGACAGGGGGCACAGATACGCAGTATTTT. The encoded protein is CASSHLTGGTDTQYF.

CDR3 nucleotides: TGTGCCTGGAGTGTCACGAGGGGACAGGGTCCGGGTAGCTATGGCTACACCTTC. Protein product: CAWSVTRGQGPGSYGYTF. The chain uses TRBV30 and TRBJ1-2, with TRBD1 identical over 9 bases. V shed 0 bases, J shed 4 bases, and the junction held 15 bases outside the gene matches. The length of the CDR3 is 18 residues. CDR1 GTSNPN and CDR2 SVGIG come from the germline V gene (reference sequence).

This clone was counted between two and nine times. The CDR3 DNA sequence: TGTGCCAGCAGCTTTTATGGGGACAGGGCGGCCTACGAGCAGTACTTC. Amino acids: CASSFYGDRAAYEQYF. The chain recombines TRBV5-6 with TRBJ2-7, with 9 bases fitting TRBD1. This CDR3 is built from 16 residues. The junction had 8 bases not matched to a gene; V was cut back by 2 bases and J by 2 bases. Germline V gene data show CDR1 as SGHDT and CDR2 as YYEEEE.

The chain has TRBV19 and TRBJ1-3; D possibly corresponds to TRBD1 (5 bases). Looked up from germline, CDR1 is LNHDA and CDR2 is SQIVND (reference sequence). This CDR3 spans 15 amino acids. The V gene lost 4 bases and the J gene lost 4 bases, with 14 bases spanning the gap. The CDR3 DNA is TGTGCCAGTAGTACCGGACAAGGCGGAGGAAACACCATATATTTT. It translates to CASSTGQGGGNTIYF.